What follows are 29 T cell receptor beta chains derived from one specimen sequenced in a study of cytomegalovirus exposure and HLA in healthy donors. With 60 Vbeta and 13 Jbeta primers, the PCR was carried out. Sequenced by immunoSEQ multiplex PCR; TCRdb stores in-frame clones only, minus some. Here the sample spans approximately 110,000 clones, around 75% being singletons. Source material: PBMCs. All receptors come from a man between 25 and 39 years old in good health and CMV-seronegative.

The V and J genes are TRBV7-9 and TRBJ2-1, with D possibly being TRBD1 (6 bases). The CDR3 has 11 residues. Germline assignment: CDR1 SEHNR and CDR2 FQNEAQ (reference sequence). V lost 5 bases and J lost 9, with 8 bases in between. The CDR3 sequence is CASSTGSEQFF. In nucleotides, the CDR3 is TGTGCCAGCAGCACAGGGTCTGAGCAGTTCTTC.

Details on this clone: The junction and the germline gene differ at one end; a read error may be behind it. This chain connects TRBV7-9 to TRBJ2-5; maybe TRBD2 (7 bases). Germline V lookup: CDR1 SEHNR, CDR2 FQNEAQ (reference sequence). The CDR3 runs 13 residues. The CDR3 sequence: CSSSLRGGETQYF. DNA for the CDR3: TGTTCCAGCAGCTTGAGGGGGGGGGAGACCCAGTACTTC.

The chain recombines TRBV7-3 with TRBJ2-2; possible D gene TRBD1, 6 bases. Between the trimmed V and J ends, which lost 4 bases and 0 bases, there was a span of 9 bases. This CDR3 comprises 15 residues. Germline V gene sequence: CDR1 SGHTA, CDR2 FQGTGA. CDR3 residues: CASSSGQPNTGELFF. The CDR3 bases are TGTGCCAGCAGCTCCGGACAGCCGAACACCGGGGAGCTGTTTTTT.

DNA of the CDR3: TGTGCCAGCAGTTACGGCTACAGGGGTAACACCATATATTTT. Protein product: CASSYGYRGNTIYF. The chain carries TRBV6-5 and TRBJ1-3; TRBD1 agrees at 7 bases. This CDR3 has 14 amino acids. In germline, CDR1 is MNHEY, CDR2 SVGAGI. V lost 2 bases, J lost 7 bases, and 5 bases stayed unmatched.

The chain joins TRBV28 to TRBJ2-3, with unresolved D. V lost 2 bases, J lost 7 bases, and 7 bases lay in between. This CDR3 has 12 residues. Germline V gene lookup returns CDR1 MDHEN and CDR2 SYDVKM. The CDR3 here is CASSLTVNTQYF. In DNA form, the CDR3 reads TGTGCCAGCAGTTTAACTGTGAATACGCAGTATTTT.

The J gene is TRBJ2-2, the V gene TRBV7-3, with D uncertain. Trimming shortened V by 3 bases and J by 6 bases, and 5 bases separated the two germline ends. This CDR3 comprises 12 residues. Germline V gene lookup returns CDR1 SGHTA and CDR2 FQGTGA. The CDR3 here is CASSFSSGELFF. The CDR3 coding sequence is TGTGCCAGCAGCTTTAGTTCCGGGGAGCTGTTTTTT.

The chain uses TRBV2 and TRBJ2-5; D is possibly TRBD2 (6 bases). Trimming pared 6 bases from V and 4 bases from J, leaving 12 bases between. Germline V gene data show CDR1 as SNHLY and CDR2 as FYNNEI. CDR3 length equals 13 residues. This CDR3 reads CASSPGEVETQYF. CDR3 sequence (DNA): TGTGCCAGCAGCCCTGGGGAGGTAGAGACCCAGTACTTC.

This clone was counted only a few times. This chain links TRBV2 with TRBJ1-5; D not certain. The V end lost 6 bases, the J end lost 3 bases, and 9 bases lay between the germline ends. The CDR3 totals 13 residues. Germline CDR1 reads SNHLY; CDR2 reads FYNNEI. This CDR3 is CASRMIYNQPQHF. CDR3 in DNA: TGTGCCAGCAGGATGATCTACAATCAGCCCCAGCATTTT.

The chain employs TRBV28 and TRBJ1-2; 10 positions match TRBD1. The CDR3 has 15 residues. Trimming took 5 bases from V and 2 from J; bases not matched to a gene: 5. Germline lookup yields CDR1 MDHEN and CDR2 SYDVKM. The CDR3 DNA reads TGTGCCAGCAGTGGATGGACAGGGGGAAACTATGGCTACACCTTC. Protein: CASSGWTGGNYGYTF.

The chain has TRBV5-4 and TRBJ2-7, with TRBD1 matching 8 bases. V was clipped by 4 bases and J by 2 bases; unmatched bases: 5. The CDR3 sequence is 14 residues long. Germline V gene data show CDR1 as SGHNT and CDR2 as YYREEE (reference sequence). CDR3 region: CASSIPGQAYEQYF. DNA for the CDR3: TGTGCCAGCAGCATTCCGGGACAGGCCTACGAGCAGTACTTC.

As DNA, the CDR3 is TGCGCCAGCAGCTCAGAGGGGACAGGGAGTTTTCAGCCCCAGCATTTT. Amino acids: CASSSEGTGSFQPQHF. The V and J genes are TRBV4-1 and TRBJ1-5; 9 positions agree with TRBD1. The V and J ends lost 5 bases and 6 bases, in that order; junction bases with no gene match: 11. Germline V CDR1 and CDR2: MGHRA, YSYEKL. There are 16 residues in the CDR3.

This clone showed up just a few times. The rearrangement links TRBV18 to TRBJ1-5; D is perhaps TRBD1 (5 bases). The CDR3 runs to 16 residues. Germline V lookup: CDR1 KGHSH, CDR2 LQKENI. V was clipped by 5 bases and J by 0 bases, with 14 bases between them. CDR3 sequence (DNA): TGTGCCAGCTCAGAGACAGAGAACTATAGCAATCAGCCCCAGCATTTT. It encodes CASSETENYSNQPQHF.

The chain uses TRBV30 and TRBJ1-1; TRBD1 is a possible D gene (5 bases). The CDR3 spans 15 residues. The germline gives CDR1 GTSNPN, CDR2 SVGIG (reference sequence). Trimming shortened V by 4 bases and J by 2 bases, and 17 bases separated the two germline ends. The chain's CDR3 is CAWNRLADRNTEAFF. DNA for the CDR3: TGTGCCTGGAATCGATTGGCCGACAGAAACACTGAAGCTTTCTTT. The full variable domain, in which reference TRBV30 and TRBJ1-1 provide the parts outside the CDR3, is SQTIHQWPATLVQPVGSPLSLECTVEGTSNPNLYWYRQAAGRGLQLLFYSVGIGQISSEVPQNLSASRPQDRQFILSSKKLLLSDSGFYLCAWNRLADRNTEAFFGQGTRLTVV.

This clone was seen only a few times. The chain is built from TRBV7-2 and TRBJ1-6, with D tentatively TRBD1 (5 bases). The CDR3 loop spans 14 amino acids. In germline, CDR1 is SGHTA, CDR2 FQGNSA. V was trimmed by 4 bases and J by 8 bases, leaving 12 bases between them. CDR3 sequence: CASSSDRPYSPLHF. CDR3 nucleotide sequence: TGTGCCAGCAGCTCTGACAGACCCTATTCACCCCTCCACTTT.

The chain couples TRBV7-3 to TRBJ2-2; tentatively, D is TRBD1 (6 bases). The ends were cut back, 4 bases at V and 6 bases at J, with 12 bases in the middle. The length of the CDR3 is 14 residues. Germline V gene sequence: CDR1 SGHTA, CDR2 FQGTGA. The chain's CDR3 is CASSSMGAAGELFF. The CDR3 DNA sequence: TGTGCCAGCAGCTCGATGGGGGCCGCCGGGGAGCTGTTTTTT.

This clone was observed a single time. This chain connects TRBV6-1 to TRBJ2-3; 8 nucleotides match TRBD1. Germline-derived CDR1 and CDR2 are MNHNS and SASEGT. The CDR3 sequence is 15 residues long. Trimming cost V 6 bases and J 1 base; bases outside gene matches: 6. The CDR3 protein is CASSSDRGRTDTQYF. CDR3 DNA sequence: TGTGCCAGCAGCTCCGACAGGGGCCGCACAGATACGCAGTATTTT.

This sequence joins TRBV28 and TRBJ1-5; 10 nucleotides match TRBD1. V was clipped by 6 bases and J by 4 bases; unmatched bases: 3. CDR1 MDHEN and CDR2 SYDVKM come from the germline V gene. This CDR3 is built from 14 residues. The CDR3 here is CASSRGQGNQPQHF. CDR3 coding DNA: TGTGCCAGCAGCCGGGGACAGGGGAATCAGCCCCAGCATTTT.

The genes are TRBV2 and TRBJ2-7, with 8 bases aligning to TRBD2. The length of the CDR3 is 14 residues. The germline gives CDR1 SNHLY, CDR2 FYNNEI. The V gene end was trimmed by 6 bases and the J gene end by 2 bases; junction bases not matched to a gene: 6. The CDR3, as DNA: TGTGCCAGCAGAGATAGGACTAGCCCCTACGAGCAGTACTTC. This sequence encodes CASRDRTSPYEQYF.

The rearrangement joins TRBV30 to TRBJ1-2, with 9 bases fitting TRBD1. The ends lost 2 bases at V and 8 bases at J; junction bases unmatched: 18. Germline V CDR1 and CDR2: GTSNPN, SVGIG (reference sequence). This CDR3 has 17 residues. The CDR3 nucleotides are TGTGCCTGGAGTCAGGGGCGGGCGGGACAGGGACTCGGCGGCTACACCTTC. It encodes CAWSQGRAGQGLGGYTF.

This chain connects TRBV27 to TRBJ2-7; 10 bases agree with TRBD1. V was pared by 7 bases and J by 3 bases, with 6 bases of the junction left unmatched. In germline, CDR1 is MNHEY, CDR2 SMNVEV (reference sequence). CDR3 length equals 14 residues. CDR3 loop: CASTRTGGLYEQYF. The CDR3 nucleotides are TGTGCCAGCACCCGGACAGGGGGTCTCTACGAGCAGTACTTC.

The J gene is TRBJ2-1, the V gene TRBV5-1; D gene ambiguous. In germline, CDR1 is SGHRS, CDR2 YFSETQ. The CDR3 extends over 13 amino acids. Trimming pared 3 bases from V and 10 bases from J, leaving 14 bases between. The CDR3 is CASSSTLADEQFF. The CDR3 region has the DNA TGCGCCAGCAGCTCGACTTTAGCAGACGAGCAGTTCTTC. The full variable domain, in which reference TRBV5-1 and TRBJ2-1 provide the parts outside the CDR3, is KAGVTQTPRYLIKTRGQQVTLSCSPISGHRSVSWYQQTPGQGLQFLFEYFSETQRNKGNFPGRFSGRQFSNSRSEMNVSTLELGDSALYLCASSSTLADEQFFGPGTRLTVL.

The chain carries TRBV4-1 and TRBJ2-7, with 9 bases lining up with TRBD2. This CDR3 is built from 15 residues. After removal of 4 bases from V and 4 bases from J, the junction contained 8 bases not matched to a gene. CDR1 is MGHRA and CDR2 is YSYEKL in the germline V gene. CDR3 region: CASSPKGGRVYEQYF. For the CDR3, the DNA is TGCGCCAGCAGCCCTAAGGGCGGGAGGGTTTACGAGCAGTACTTC.

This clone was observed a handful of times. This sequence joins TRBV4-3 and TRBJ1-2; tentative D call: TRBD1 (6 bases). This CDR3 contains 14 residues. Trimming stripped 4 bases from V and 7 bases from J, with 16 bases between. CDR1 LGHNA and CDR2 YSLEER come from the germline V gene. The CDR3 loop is CASSPTSGTSGYTF. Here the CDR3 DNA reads TGCGCCAGCAGCCCTACATCCGGGACATCTGGCTACACCTTC.

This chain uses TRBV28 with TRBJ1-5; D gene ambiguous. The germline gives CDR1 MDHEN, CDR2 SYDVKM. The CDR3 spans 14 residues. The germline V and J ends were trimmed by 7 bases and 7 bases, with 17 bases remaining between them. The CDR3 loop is CASNTRQVEQPQHF. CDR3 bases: TGTGCCAGCAATACTCGGCAGGTAGAGCAGCCCCAGCATTTT.

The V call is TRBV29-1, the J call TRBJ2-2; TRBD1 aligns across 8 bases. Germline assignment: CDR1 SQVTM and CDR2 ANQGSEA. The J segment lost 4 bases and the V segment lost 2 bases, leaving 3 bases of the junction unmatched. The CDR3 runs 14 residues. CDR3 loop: CSVEITGGTGELFF. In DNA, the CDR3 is TGCAGCGTTGAAATTACAGGGGGCACCGGGGAGCTGTTTTTT.

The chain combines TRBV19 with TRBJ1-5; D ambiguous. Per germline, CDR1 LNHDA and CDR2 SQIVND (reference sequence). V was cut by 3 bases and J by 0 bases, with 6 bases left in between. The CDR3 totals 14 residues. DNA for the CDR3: TGTGCCAGTAGTATTCTAAGTAGCAATCAGCCCCAGCATTTT. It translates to CASSILSSNQPQHF. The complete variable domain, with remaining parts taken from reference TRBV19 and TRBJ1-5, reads DGGITQSPKYLFRKEGQNVTLSCEQNLNHDAMYWYRQDPGQGLRLIYYSQIVNDFQKGDIAEGYSVSREKKESFPLTVTSAQKNPTAFYLCASSILSSNQPQHFGDGTRLSIL.

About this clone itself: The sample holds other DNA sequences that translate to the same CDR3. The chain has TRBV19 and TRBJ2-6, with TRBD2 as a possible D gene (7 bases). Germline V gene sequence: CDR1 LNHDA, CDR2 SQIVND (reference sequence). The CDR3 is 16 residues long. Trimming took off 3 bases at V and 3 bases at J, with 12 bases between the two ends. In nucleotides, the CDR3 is TGTGCCAGTAGTATTGGGGGGGGCCGTGGGGCCAACGTCCTGACTTTC. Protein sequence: CASSIGGGRGANVLTF.

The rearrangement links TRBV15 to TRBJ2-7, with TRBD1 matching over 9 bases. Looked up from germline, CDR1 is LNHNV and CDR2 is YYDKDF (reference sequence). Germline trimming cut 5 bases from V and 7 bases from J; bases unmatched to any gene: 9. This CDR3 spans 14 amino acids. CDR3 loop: CATSAQTGGGEQYF. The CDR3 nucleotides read TGTGCCACCAGCGCACAGACAGGGGGGGGAGAGCAGTACTTC.

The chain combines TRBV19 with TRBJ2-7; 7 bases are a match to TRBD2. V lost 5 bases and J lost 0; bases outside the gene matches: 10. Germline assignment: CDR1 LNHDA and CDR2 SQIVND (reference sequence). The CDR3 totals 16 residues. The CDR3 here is CASSVEFRGSSYEQYF. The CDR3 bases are TGTGCCAGTAGTGTCGAGTTCCGCGGGAGCTCCTACGAGCAGTACTTC.